These 4 T cell receptor beta chains were sequenced from one sample in a study of blood T cell repertoires in COVID-19. Sequencing used immunoSEQ multiplex PCR; TCRdb keeps in-frame clones, though not all of them. This table holds 250,000 to 350,000 clones, around 90% found once. Sequencing used PBMCs or T cells enriched from blood (not recorded which). Receptors originate from a woman aged 25 to 39 who had recovered from COVID-19.

The chain joins TRBV7-9 to TRBJ2-7; 7 bases are a match to TRBD1. Germline assignment: CDR1 SEHNR and CDR2 FQNEAQ (reference sequence). The CDR3 runs 13 residues. V shed 5 bases, J shed 5 bases, and the junction held 6 bases outside the gene matches. CDR3 loop: CASSRDRVDEQYF. In DNA form, the CDR3 reads TGTGCCAGCAGCCGCGACAGGGTCGACGAGCAGTACTTC.

This chain joins TRBV11-3 and TRBJ2-7; TRBD1 agrees at 7 bases. CDR1 SGHNT and CDR2 YENEEA come from the germline V gene. CDR3 length equals 13 residues. V gave up 5 bases and J gave up 7 bases; unmatched junction bases: 8. The CDR3, as DNA: TGTGCCAGCAGCCTCCGACAGGGTGAAGAGCAGTACTTC. It translates to CASSLRQGEEQYF.

The chain has TRBV20-1 and TRBJ1-2, with D uncertain. Between the trimmed V and J ends, which lost 3 bases and 7 bases, there was a span of 15 bases. CDR1 is DFQATT and CDR2 is SNEGSKA in the germline V gene (reference sequence). The CDR3 is 13 residues long. CDR3 amino acids: CSASLIVTSGYTF. Here the CDR3 DNA reads TGCAGTGCTAGTCTCATTGTTACGAGTGGCTACACCTTC.

J is TRBJ2-5 and V is TRBV3-1 (or the pseudogene TRBV3-2); no definite D call. In germline, CDR1 is LGHDT, CDR2 YNNKEL (reference sequence). There are 15 residues in the CDR3. The V gene lost 1 base and the J gene lost 5 bases, with 14 bases spanning the gap. The CDR3 coding sequence is TGTGCCAGCAGCCAAGTTGCGGCCTCGAGGGAGACCCAGTACTTC. Translating gives CASSQVAASRETQYF.